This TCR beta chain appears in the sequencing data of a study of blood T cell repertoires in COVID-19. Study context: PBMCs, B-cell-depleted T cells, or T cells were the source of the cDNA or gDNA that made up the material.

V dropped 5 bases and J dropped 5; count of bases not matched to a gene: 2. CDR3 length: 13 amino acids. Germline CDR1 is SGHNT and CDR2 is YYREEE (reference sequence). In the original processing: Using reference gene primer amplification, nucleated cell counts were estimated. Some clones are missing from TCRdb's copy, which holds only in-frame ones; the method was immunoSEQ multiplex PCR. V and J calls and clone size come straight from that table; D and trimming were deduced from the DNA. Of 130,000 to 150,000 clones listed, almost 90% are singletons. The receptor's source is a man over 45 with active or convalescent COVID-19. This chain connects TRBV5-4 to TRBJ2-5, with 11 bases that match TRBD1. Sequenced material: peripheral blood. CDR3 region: CASSRDRGETQYF. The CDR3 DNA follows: TGTGCCAGCAGTAGGGACAGGGGGGAGACCCAGTACTTC.